This T cell receptor (beta chain) was sequenced for a study of blood T cell repertoires in COVID-19. Study information: Samples taken during acute and convalescent COVID-19 were collected in the United States, Italy and Spain. Nucleic acid was either cDNA or gDNA, and it came from T cells, B-cell-depleted T cells, or PBMCs.

Authors' methods: Reference gene primer amplification in the assay estimated nucleated cell counts. Generated by immunoSEQ multiplex PCR, the TCRdb table keeps only in-frame clones and is missing some. Clone size and the V and J calls come from that table; the DNA yielded D and trimming. Here the sample spans 150,000 to 200,000 clones, around 74% being singletons. CDR3 length: 13 residues. The ends lost 10 bases at V and 3 bases at J; junction bases unmatched: 3. Germline CDR1 reads ENHRY; CDR2 reads SYGVKD. The chain has TRBV10-3 and TRBJ1-3, with 10 bases that match TRBD1. The sequenced sample consisted of peripheral blood. This receptor was identified in a man between 65 and 85 years old with acute or convalescent COVID-19. This chain's CDR3 is CASGQGVGNTIYF. Here the CDR3 DNA reads TGTGCCAGCGGACAGGGGGTTGGAAACACCATATATTTT.